This section outlines one T cell receptor (beta chain) sequence together with its context. This CDR3 is 13 amino acids long. Per the germline V gene, CDR1 is MNHEY and CDR2 is SVGAGI. The V end was cut by 6 bases, the J end by 4 bases, with 12 bases between. This record belongs to a study of blood T cell repertoires in COVID-19. In the study's own analysis: From reference gene primer amplification, estimates of nucleated cell counts were derived. The assay was immunoSEQ multiplex PCR, and TCRdb's table has in-frame clones only and misses some. V and J calls and clone size come straight from that table; D and trimming were deduced from the DNA. The sample lists approximately 170,000 clones, about four fifths seen once, with around 7.6% in the top ten.

The sequence derives from a man between 35 and 55 years old who had recovered from COVID-19. The sample was peripheral blood. The chain joins TRBV6-5 to TRBJ1-1, with a weak D call TRBD1 (6 bases). CDR3 in amino acids: CASRQGPITEAFF. CDR3 coding DNA: TGTGCCAGCAGACAGGGACCGATCACTGAAGCTTTCTTT.